The sequence of this T cell receptor beta chain was determined in a study of blood T cell repertoires in COVID-19. The method was immunoSEQ multiplex PCR; TCRdb's version includes in-frame clones alone and lacks a portion of them. The sample records about 140,000 clones, over 75% being singletons. CDR1 is KGHSH, CDR2 LQKENI, per germline. V lost 1 base, J lost 4 bases, and 7 bases stayed unmatched. The CDR3 runs to 18 residues. This clone has just one count. The receptor was derived from a man over 45 in a cohort exposed to, infected with or recovered from COVID-19 (not recorded which). The chain joins TRBV18 to TRBJ2-7, with 16 bases matching TRBD2. The sample consisted of PBMCs or T cells enriched from blood (not recorded which). The CDR3 DNA follows: TGTGCCAGCTCACCACAATTACCGGGACTAGCGGGAGGGTACGAGCAGTACTTC. As protein: CASSPQLPGLAGGYEQYF.